Below, 24 T cell receptor beta chains from the same sample are listed, as sequenced in a study of T cell repertoires in cytomegalovirus infection. The antigens for these receptors are not known. One entry per CDR3 protein results from TCRdb running MiXCR on the reads. The sample consists of roughly 860,000 distinct CDR3 sequences, about 30% of them appearing once. Sequenced material: cultured CD8+ T cells from PBMCs, taken from culture after CMV antigen stimulation. These TCRs come from a human donor in good health (CMV status not recorded). Some clones in this sample may be carry-over from other donors' samples.

This chain joins TRBV27 and TRBJ2-1, with no clear D. Between the trimmed V and J ends, which lost 1 base and 8 bases, there was a span of 15 bases. Germline values: CDR1 MNHEY, CDR2 SMNVEV (reference sequence). This CDR3 has 15 amino acids. The CDR3 nucleotides are TGTGCCAGCAGTTTATTGTATCTAAGTGGCGATGAGCAGTTCTTC. Protein: CASSLLYLSGDEQFF.

J is TRBJ2-1 and V is TRBV4-1, with 9 nucleotides matching TRBD1. Germline CDR1 and CDR2: MGHRA and YSYEKL. The CDR3 consists of 15 residues. The V segment lost 1 base and the J segment 5 bases; nucleotides outside the gene matches: 3. The CDR3, as DNA: TGCGCCAGCAGCCAAGCCGGACAGGGGAACAATGAGCAGTTCTTC. Translating it yields CASSQAGQGNNEQFF.

There are many counts of this clonotype. The V and J genes are TRBV7-8 and TRBJ2-7; unclear D gene. The CDR3 is 12 amino acids. Germline loops: CDR1 SGHVS, CDR2 FQNEAQ. The V gene lost 3 bases and the J gene lost 4 bases, with 7 bases spanning the gap. The CDR3 loop reads CASSLTDYEQYV. The CDR3 DNA reads TGTGCCAGCAGCTTGACGGATTACGAGCAGTACGTC.

The gene calls are TRBV6-1 and TRBJ2-1, with D possibly matching TRBD2 (6 bases). V shed 5 bases and J shed 5 bases, with 13 bases lying between them. Germline values: CDR1 MNHNS, CDR2 SASEGT. The CDR3 has 14 amino acids. The CDR3 DNA reads as TGTGCCAGCAGTCGGAGGGTCCCGAACAATGAGCAGTTCTTC. It yields the protein CASSRRVPNNEQFF.

This clonotype was detected a few times. The chain uses TRBV4-1 and TRBJ2-2, with 8 bases lining up with TRBD1. The V and J ends lost 0 bases and 5 bases, in that order; junction bases with no gene match: 8. The germline gives CDR1 MGHRA, CDR2 YSYEKL. There are 17 residues in the CDR3. For the CDR3, the DNA is TGCGCCAGCAGCCAAGATCGGAGGACAGGGTTAACCGGGGAGCTGTTTTTT. It specifies CASSQDRRTGLTGELFF.

The V gene is TRBV5-4, the J gene TRBJ2-7; 9 nucleotides line up with TRBD2. The CDR3 runs to 15 residues. Germline lookup yields CDR1 SGHNT and CDR2 YYREEE (reference sequence). V lost 0 bases to trimming and J lost 5 bases; unmatched junction nucleotides: 6. DNA for the CDR3: TGTGCCAGCAGCTTGGCTAGCGGGGCCCCAAACGAGCAGTACGTC. It encodes CASSLASGAPNEQYV.

V usage is TRBV27 and J usage is TRBJ1-1, with D possibly being TRBD1 (6 bases). Germline CDR1 reads MNHEY; CDR2 reads SMNVEV (reference sequence). This CDR3 has 14 residues. The V and J ends lost 7 bases and 0 bases respectively, with 12 bases between them. For the CDR3, the DNA is TGTGCCAGCACCCTTACAGGGATGAACACTGAAGCTTTCTTT. Protein product: CASTLTGMNTEAFF.

The rearrangement joins TRBV7-6 to TRBJ1-5; perhaps TRBD1 as D (5 bases). This CDR3 comprises 15 residues. The ends were cut back, 1 base at V and 5 bases at J, with 12 bases in the middle. Germline CDR1 and CDR2: SGHVS and FNYEAQ. CDR3 DNA: TGTGCCAGCAGCTTAGAGTCGGGGGTACATCAGCCCCAGCATTTT. Residues: CASSLESGVHQPQHF.

This chain connects TRBV5-6 to TRBJ1-5; D uncertain. Germline V CDR1 and CDR2: SGHDT, YYEEEE. This CDR3 contains 14 residues. Between the trimmed V and J ends, which lost 1 base and 5 bases, there was a span of 10 bases. The CDR3 spells CASSLWAVDQPQHF. The DNA of the CDR3 is TGTGCCAGCAGCTTGTGGGCGGTGGATCAGCCCCAGCATTTT.

This chain connects TRBV19 to TRBJ2-6; no clear D gene. V was cut by 0 bases and J by 2 bases, with 8 bases left in between. Germline values: CDR1 LNHDA, CDR2 SQIVND (reference sequence). The CDR3 spans 16 residues. CDR3 sequence (DNA): TGTGCCAGTAGTATAGATGTTGGGGCTGGGGCCAACGTCCTGACTTTC. Amino acids: CASSIDVGAGANVLTF.

The rearrangement joins TRBV5-1 to TRBJ2-3; 9 bases are a match to TRBD1. Germline V gene data show CDR1 as SGHRS and CDR2 as YFSETQ. There are 16 residues in the CDR3. V lost 4 bases, J lost 0 bases, and 6 bases stayed unmatched. CDR3 sequence: CASSIGTGSSTDTQYF. The CDR3 DNA sequence: TGCGCCAGCAGCATCGGGACAGGGAGTAGCACAGATACGCAGTATTTT. The full variable domain, in which reference TRBV5-1 and TRBJ2-3 provide the parts outside the CDR3, is KAGVTQTPRYLIKTRGQQVTLSCSPISGHRSVSWYQQTPGQGLQFLFEYFSETQRNKGNFPGRFSGRQFSNSRSEMNVSTLELGDSALYLCASSIGTGSSTDTQYFGPGTRLTVL.

A note on this clonotype: A read error is possible here, since a much larger clone lies one base away. The chain recombines TRBV7-3 with TRBJ2-1; TRBD2 matches 13 bases. The ends lost 6 bases at V and 11 bases at J; junction bases unmatched: 10. Germline V gene data show CDR1 as SGHTA and CDR2 as FQGTGA. The CDR3 runs to 15 residues. The CDR3 region is CASSRLAGGLNKQFF. The CDR3 DNA is TGTGCCAGCAGTCGACTAGCGGGGGGACTAAATAAGCAGTTCTTC.

This sequence joins TRBV12-3 or TRBV12-4 and TRBJ1-5; D unclear. The CDR3 has 14 amino acids. The V end lost 4 bases, the J end lost 2 bases, and 9 bases lay between the germline ends. The CDR3 reads CASSSWEGNQPQHF. CDR3 bases: TGTGCCAGCAGTTCGTGGGAGGGCAATCAGCCCCAGCATTTT.

The CDR3 region is CASSIEIGGHQNTGELFF. The CDR3 nucleotides read TGTGCCAGTAGTATAGAAATAGGCGGACATCAGAACACCGGGGAGCTGTTTTTT. The chain is built from TRBV19 and TRBJ2-2, with a possible D match to TRBD1 (5 bases). This CDR3 is built from 18 residues. Looked up from germline, CDR1 is LNHDA and CDR2 is SQIVND (reference sequence). The germline V and J ends were trimmed by 0 bases and 1 base, with 15 bases remaining between them.

Ten or more counts support this clonotype. The chain combines TRBV12-3 or TRBV12-4 with TRBJ2-3; D gene uncertain. The CDR3 runs 14 residues. Trimming stripped 7 bases from V and 0 bases from J, with 11 bases between. The DNA of the CDR3 is TGTGCCAGCACCGCCCTAACTAGCACAGATACGCAGTATTTT. This translates into CASTALTSTDTQYF.

This clonotype came up many times. The genes are TRBV7-2 and TRBJ2-3; D remains unclear. V was trimmed by 7 bases and J by 1 base, leaving 9 bases between them. Germline CDR1 SGHTA, CDR2 FQGNSA. The CDR3 contains 13 residues. The CDR3 bases are TGTGCCAGCACCCTTTACCGCACAGATACGCAGTATTTT. Protein: CASTLYRTDTQYF.

This clonotype turned up a few times. This chain uses TRBV24-1 with TRBJ2-5; D tentatively fits TRBD1 or TRBD2 (5 bases each). Germline CDR1 KGHDR, CDR2 SFDVKD. V was trimmed by 6 bases and J by 3 bases, leaving 7 bases between them. The CDR3 loop spans 12 amino acids. CDR3 bases: TGTGCCACCAGTCGGGACGAAGAGACCCAGTACTTC. The encoded protein is CATSRDEETQYF.

This clonotype appeared many times. The V gene is TRBV7-8, the J gene TRBJ2-1; D tentatively fits TRBD1 or TRBD2 (7 bases each). The CDR3 length is 15 residues. The germline V gene encodes CDR1 SGHVS and CDR2 FQNEAQ. V was trimmed by 7 bases and J by 1 base, leaving 14 bases between them. The CDR3 protein is CASTPGGVSYNEQFF. The CDR3, as DNA: TGTGCCAGCACCCCAGGGGGGGTTTCCTACAATGAGCAGTTCTTC.

For this clonotype: A much larger clone lies a single base off, so this may be a read error. DNA for the CDR3: TGTGCCAGCAGCAAGACAGGGTTGGTCTATGGCTACACCTTC. This gives the protein CASSKTGLVYGYTF. V is TRBV7-3 and J is TRBJ1-2, with TRBD1 identical over 7 bases. The length of the CDR3 is 14 residues. After removal of 5 bases from V and 4 bases from J, the junction contained 7 bases not matched to a gene. CDR1 is SGHTA, CDR2 FQGTGA, per germline.

This clonotype was recorded many times. J is TRBJ2-7 and V is TRBV6-1; 9 bases are shared with TRBD1. The germline V gene has CDR1 MNHNS and CDR2 SASEGT. The CDR3 runs 15 residues. V shed 4 bases and J 3 bases; nucleotides not matched to a gene: 7. CDR3 sequence: CASSVYSGQGYEQYF. The CDR3 DNA reads TGTGCCAGCAGTGTTTATTCGGGACAGGGCTACGAGCAGTACTTC.

The rearrangement uses TRBV5-4 and TRBJ2-7; D assignment may be TRBD1 or TRBD2 (5 bases each). V lost 3 bases and J lost 6, with 13 bases in between. Germline loops: CDR1 SGHNT, CDR2 YYREEE (reference sequence). The CDR3 consists of 13 residues. CDR3 amino acids: CASSSGTAVEQYF. For the CDR3, the DNA is TGTGCCAGCAGCTCCGGGACGGCTGTCGAGCAGTACTTC.

The chain has TRBV15 and TRBJ2-7; D is uncertain. V was shortened by 1 base and J by 6 bases, with 7 bases between the two germline ends. This CDR3 region has 12 residues. Germline V gene lookup returns CDR1 LNHNV and CDR2 YYDKDF (reference sequence). DNA for the CDR3: TGTGCCACCAGCAGAGGAAAGTTCGAGCAGTACTTC. Translation: CATSRGKFEQYF.

The chain uses TRBV4-3 and TRBJ2-5, with 8 positions matching TRBD2. This CDR3 has 17 amino acids. The V segment lost 0 bases and the J segment 4 bases; nucleotides outside the gene matches: 10. Germline V gene lookup returns CDR1 LGHNA and CDR2 YSLEER. CDR3 bases: TGCGCCAGCAGCCAAGAGGCGACGGGGGGGCGCGTAGAGACCCAGTACTTC. It translates to CASSQEATGGRVETQYF.

The V gene is TRBV7-6, the J gene TRBJ2-3; perhaps D is TRBD1 or TRBD2 (5 bases each). Germline-derived CDR1 and CDR2 are SGHVS and FNYEAQ. CDR3 length: 15 amino acids. Trimming shortened V by 2 bases and J by 5 bases, and 14 bases separated the two germline ends. The DNA for the CDR3 is TGTGCCAGCAGCTTAAGCGCAGGGACCCGAGATACGCAGTATTTT. Translation gives CASSLSAGTRDTQYF.